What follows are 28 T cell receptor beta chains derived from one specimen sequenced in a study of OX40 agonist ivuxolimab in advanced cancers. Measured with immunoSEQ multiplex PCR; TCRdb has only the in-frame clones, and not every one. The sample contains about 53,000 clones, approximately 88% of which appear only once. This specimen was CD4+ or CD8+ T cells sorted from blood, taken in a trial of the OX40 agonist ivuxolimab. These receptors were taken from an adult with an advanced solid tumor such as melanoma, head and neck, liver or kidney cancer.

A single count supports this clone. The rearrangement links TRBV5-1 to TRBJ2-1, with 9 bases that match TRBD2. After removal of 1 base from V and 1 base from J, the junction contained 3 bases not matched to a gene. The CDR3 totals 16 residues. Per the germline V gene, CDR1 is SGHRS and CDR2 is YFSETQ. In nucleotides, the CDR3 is TGCGCCAGCAGCTTGCGTAGCGGGAGTTCCTACAATGAGCAGTTCTTC. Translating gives CASSLRSGSSYNEQFF.

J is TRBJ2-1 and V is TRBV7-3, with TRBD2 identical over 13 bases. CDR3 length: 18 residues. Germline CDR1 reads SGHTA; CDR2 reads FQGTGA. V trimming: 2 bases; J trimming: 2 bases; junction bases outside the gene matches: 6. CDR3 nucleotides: TGTGCCAGCAGCTTAGTTGCCGGACTAGCGGGGGCCTACAATGAGCAGTTCTTC. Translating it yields CASSLVAGLAGAYNEQFF.

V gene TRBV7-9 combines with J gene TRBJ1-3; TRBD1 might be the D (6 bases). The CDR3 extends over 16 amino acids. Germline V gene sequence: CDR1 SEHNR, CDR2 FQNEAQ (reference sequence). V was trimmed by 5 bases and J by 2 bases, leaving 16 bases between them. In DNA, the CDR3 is TGTGCCAGCAGCGGGGCAGGGACAAATCCTGGAAACACCATATATTTT. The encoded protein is CASSGAGTNPGNTIYF. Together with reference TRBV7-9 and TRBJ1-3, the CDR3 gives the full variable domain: DTGVSQNPRHKITKRGQNVTFRCDPISEHNRLYWYRQTLGQGPEFLTYFQNEAQLEKSRLLSDRFSAERPKGSFSTLEIQRTEQGDSAMYLCASSGAGTNPGNTIYFGEGSWLTVV.

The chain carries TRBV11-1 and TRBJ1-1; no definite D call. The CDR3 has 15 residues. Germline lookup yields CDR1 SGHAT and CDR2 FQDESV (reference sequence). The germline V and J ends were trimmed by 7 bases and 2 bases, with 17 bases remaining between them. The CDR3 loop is CASNPRERYNTEAFF. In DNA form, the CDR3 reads TGTGCCAGCAACCCAAGGGAGAGATACAACACTGAAGCTTTCTTT.

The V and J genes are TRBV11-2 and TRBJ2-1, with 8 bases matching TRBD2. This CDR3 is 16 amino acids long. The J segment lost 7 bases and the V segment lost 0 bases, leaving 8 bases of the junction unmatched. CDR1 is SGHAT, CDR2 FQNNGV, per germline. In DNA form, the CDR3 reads TGTGCCAGCAGCTTAGAGTCAACGGGAGGGAGGAATGAGCAGTTCTTC. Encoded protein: CASSLESTGGRNEQFF.

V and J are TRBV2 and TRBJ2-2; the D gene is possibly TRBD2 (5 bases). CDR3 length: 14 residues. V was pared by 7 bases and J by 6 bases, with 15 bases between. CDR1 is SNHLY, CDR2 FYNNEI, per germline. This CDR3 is CASTRERYAGELFF. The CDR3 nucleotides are TGTGCCAGCACTAGGGAGAGGTACGCCGGGGAGCTGTTTTTT.

CDR3: CASSPGVNSYEQYF. The CDR3 DNA sequence: TGTGCCAGCTCACCAGGGGTAAATTCCTACGAGCAGTACTTC. J is TRBJ2-7 and V is TRBV18; no reliable D call. In germline, CDR1 is KGHSH, CDR2 LQKENI. This CDR3 has 14 residues. Between the trimmed V and J ends, which lost 2 bases and 1 base, there was a span of 9 bases.

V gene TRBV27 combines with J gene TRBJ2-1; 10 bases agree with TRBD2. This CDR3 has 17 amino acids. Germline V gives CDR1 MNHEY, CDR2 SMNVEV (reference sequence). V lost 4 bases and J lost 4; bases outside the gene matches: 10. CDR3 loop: CASSSTAAGLAYNEQFF. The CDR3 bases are TGTGCCAGCAGTTCCACCGCCGCGGGACTAGCGTACAATGAGCAGTTCTTC.

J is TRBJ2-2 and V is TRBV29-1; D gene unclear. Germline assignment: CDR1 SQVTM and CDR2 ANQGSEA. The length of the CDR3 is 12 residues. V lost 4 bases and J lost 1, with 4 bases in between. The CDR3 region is CSVGWNTGELFF. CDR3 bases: TGCAGCGTTGGGTGGAACACCGGGGAGCTGTTTTTT.

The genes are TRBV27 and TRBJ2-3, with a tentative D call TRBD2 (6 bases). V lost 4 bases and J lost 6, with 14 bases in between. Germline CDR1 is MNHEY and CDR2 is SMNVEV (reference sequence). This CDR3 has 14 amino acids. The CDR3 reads CASSSRDSGDTQYF. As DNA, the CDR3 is TGTGCCAGCAGTTCCCGGGACTCCGGGGATACGCAGTATTTT.

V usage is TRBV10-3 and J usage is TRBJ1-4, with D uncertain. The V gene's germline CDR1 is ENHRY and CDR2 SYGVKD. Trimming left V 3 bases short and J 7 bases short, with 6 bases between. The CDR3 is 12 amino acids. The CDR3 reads CAISEGFEKLFF. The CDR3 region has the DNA TGTGCCATCAGTGAAGGTTTTGAAAAACTGTTTTTT.

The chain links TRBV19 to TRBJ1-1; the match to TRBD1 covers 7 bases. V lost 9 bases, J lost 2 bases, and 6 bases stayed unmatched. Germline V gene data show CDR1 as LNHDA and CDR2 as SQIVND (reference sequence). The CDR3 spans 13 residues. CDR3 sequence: CASSGTVNTEAFF. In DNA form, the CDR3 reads TGTGCCAGCTCCGGGACAGTTAACACTGAAGCTTTCTTT.

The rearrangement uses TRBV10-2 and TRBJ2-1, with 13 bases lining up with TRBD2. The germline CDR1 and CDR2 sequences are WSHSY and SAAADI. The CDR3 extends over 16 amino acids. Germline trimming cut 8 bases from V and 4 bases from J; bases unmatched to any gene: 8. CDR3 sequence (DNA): TGCGCCAGCGAGACTAGCGGGAGGCCAACTTACAATGAGCAGTTCTTC. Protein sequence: CASETSGRPTYNEQFF.

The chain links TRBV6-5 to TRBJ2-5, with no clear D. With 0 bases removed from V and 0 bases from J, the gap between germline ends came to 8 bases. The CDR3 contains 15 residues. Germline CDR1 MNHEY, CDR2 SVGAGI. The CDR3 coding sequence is TGTGCCAGCAGTTACTCTTTCAGCAACCAAGAGACCCAGTACTTC. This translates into CASSYSFSNQETQYF.

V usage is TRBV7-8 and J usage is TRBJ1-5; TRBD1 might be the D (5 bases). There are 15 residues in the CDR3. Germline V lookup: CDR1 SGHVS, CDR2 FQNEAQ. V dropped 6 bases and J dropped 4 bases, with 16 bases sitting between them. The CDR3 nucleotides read TGTGCCAGCAGTCTAGGGGTGAACAGTAATCAGCCCCAGCATTTT. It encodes CASSLGVNSNQPQHF.

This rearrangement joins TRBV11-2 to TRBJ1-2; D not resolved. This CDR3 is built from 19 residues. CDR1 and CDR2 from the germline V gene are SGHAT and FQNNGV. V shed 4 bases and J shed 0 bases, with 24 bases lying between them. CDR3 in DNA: TGTGCCAGCAGCTCGGCCATGGGCAGCTTACAGTTAGCTAACTATGGCTACACCTTC. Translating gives CASSSAMGSLQLANYGYTF. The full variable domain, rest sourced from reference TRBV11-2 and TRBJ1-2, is EAGVAQSPRYKIIEKRQSVAFWCNPISGHATLYWYQQILGQGPKLLIQFQNNGVVDDSQLPKDRFSAERLKGVDSTLKIQPAKLEDSAVYLCASSSAMGSLQLANYGYTFGSGTRLTVV.

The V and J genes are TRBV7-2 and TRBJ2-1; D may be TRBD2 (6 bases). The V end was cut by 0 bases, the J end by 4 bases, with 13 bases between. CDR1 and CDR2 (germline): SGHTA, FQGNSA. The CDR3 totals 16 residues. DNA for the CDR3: TGTGCCAGCAGCTTAGCGACCGGACTACCATACAATGAGCAGTTCTTC. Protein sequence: CASSLATGLPYNEQFF.

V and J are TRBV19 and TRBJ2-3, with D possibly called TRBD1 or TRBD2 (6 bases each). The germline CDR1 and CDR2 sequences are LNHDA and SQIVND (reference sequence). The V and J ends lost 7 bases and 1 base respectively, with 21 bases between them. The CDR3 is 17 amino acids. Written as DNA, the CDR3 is TGTGCCAGTACCCCTGTAAGTGTCGGGGGCGGCACAGATACGCAGTATTTT. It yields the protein CASTPVSVGGGTDTQYF.

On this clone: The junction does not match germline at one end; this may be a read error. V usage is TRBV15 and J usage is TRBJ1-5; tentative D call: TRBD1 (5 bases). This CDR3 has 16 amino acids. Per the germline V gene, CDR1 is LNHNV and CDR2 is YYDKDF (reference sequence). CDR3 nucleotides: TGTGCCACAAGCACGATCGGGCAGGGTGGCAATCAGCCCCAGCATTTT. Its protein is CATSTIGQGGNQPQHF.

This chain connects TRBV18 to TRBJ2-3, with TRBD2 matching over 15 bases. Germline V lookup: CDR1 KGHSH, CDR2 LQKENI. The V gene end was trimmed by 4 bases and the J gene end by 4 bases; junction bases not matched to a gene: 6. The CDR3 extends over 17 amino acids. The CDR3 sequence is CASSLGLAGGLADTQYF. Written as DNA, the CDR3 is TGTGCCAGCTCACTGGGACTAGCGGGAGGCCTAGCAGATACGCAGTATTTT.

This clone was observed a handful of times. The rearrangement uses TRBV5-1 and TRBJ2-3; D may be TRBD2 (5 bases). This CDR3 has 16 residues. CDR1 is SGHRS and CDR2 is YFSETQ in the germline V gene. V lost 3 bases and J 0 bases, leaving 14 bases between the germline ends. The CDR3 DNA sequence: TGCGCCAGCAGCTCGGGATCCACTTCTAGCACAGATACGCAGTATTTT. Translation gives CASSSGSTSSTDTQYF.

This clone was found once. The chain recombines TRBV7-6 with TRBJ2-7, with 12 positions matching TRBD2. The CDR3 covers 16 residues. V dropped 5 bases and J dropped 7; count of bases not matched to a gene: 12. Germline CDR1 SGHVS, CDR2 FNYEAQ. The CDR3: CASSPRPTSGRSEQYF. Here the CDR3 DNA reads TGTGCCAGCAGCCCCCGGCCCACTAGCGGGAGGAGTGAGCAGTACTTC.

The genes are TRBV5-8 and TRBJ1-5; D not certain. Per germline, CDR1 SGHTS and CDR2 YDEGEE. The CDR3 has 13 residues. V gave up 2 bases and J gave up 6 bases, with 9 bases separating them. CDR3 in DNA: TGTGCCAGCAGCTTTGGGTTTAGTCAGCCCCAGCATTTT. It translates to CASSFGFSQPQHF.

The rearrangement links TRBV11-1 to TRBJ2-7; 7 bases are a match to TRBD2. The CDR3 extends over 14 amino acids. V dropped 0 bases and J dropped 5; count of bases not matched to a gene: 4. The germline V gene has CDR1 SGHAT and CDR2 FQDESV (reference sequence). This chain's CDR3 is CASSLAGLNHEQYF. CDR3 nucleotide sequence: TGTGCCAGCAGCTTAGCGGGACTAAACCACGAGCAGTACTTC.

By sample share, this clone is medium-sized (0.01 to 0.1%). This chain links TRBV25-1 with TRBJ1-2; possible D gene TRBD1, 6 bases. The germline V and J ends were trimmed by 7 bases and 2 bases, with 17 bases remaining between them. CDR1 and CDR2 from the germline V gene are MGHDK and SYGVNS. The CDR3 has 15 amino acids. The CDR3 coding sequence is TGTGCCAGCAAGTCGGCGCCAGACAGGAACTATGGCTACACCTTC. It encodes CASKSAPDRNYGYTF.

The CDR3 region is CASSLVIQGSGLAKNIQYF. The CDR3 bases are TGTGCCAGCAGCTTAGTAATTCAGGGATCTGGACTAGCCAAAAACATTCAGTACTTC. The chain carries TRBV7-2 and TRBJ2-4; D tentatively fits TRBD1 or TRBD2 (5 bases each). In germline, CDR1 is SGHTA, CDR2 FQGNSA. There are 19 residues in the CDR3. V lost 1 base and J lost 0, with 19 bases in between.

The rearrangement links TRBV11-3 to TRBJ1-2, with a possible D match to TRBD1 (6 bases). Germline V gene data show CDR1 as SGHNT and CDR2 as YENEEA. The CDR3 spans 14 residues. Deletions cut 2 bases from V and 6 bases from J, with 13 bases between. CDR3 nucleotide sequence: TGTGCCAGCAGCTTAAACAGGGAGGGGCATGGCTACACCTTC. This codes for CASSLNREGHGYTF.

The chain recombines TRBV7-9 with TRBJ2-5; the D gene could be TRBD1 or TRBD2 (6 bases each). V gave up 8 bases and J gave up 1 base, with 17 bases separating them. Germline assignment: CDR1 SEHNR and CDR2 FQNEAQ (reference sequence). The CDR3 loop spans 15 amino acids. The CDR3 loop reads CASFEGGGPQETQYF. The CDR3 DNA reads TGTGCCAGCTTTGAGGGGGGAGGCCCCCAAGAGACCCAGTACTTC. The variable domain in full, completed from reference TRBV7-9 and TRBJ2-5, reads DTGVSQNPRHKITKRGQNVTFRCDPISEHNRLYWYRQTLGQGPEFLTYFQNEAQLEKSRLLSDRFSAERPKGSFSTLEIQRTEQGDSAMYLCASFEGGGPQETQYFGPGTRLLVL.